These 25 T cell receptor beta chains share one sample of origin, sequenced in a study of OX40 agonist ivuxolimab in advanced cancers. Some clones are missing from TCRdb's copy, which holds only in-frame ones; the method was immunoSEQ multiplex PCR. The sample has approximately 18,000 clones, around three quarters seen once. The material was CD4+ or CD8+ T cells sorted from blood, obtained in a trial of the OX40 agonist ivuxolimab. The receptors come from an adult with an advanced solid tumor such as melanoma, head and neck, liver or kidney cancer.

This sequence joins TRBV5-5 and TRBJ1-6, with 9 bases aligning to TRBD1. The junction had 7 bases not matched to a gene; V was cut back by 2 bases and J by 4 bases. Germline V gene sequence: CDR1 SGHKS, CDR2 YYEKEE (reference sequence). CDR3 length: 17 residues. The CDR3 nucleotides are TGTGCCAGCAGCTTAGGACAGGGGTCACGGTATAATTCACCCCTCCACTTT. Protein: CASSLGQGSRYNSPLHF. The variable domain in full, with the rest retrieved from reference TRBV5-5 and TRBJ1-6, is DAGVTQSPTHLIKTRGQQVTLRCSPISGHKSVSWYQQVLGQGPQFIFQYYEKEERGRGNFPDRFSARQFPNYSSELNVNALLLGDSALYLCASSLGQGSRYNSPLHFGNGTRLTVT.

The rearrangement joins TRBV5-1 to TRBJ2-5, with TRBD2 identical over 14 bases. The V gene end was trimmed by 3 bases and the J gene end by 5 bases; junction bases not matched to a gene: 3. The CDR3 loop spans 15 amino acids. CDR1 and CDR2 (germline): SGHRS, YFSETQ. CDR3 in amino acids: CASSSGLAGVETQYF. CDR3 bases: TGCGCCAGCAGCTCGGGACTAGCGGGGGTGGAGACCCAGTACTTC.

The chain employs TRBV7-9 and TRBJ2-2; 10 bases are shared with TRBD2. The CDR3 contains 16 residues. Trimming cost V 5 bases and J 8 bases; bases outside gene matches: 11. Germline V gene data show CDR1 as SEHNR and CDR2 as FQNEAQ (reference sequence). CDR3 region: CASSPSGLAGAGELFF. CDR3 DNA: TGTGCCAGCAGCCCAAGCGGGCTAGCGGGAGCTGGGGAGCTGTTTTTT.

The rearrangement links TRBV6-6 to TRBJ2-5; D could derive from TRBD1 or TRBD2 (6 bases each). The better agreement between TRBJ2-7 and the DNA end casts doubt on the J call. The CDR3 runs to 12 residues. Germline CDR1 MNHNY, CDR2 SVGAGI (reference sequence). In DNA form, the CDR3 reads TGTGCCAGCAAGGGGGGAACCCACGAGCAGTACTTC. Its protein is CASKGGTHEQYF.

The V call is TRBV7-9, the J call TRBJ1-2; TRBD1 might be the D (5 bases). CDR1 is SEHNR, CDR2 FQNEAQ, per germline (reference sequence). The CDR3 is made up of 14 amino acids. The V and J ends lost 5 bases and 4 bases respectively, with 14 bases between them. The CDR3 loop reads CASSPPVGTYGYTF. The CDR3 DNA is TGTGCCAGCAGCCCCCCCGTTGGGACCTATGGCTACACCTTC.

This rearrangement joins TRBV9 to TRBJ1-5, with D perhaps matching TRBD1 (5 bases). This CDR3 has 15 amino acids. Germline CDR1 SGDLS, CDR2 YYNGEE. The V end was cut by 4 bases, the J end by 0 bases, with 11 bases between. The CDR3 sequence: CASSLRTNSNQPQHF. CDR3 coding DNA: TGTGCCAGCAGCCTTCGGACAAATAGCAATCAGCCCCAGCATTTT.

This chain connects TRBV7-9 to TRBJ2-7; D is perhaps TRBD2 (5 bases). Germline V lookup: CDR1 SEHNR, CDR2 FQNEAQ (reference sequence). There are 16 residues in the CDR3. V shed 1 base and J shed 2 bases, with 15 bases lying between them. The CDR3, as DNA: TGTGCCAGCAGCTTAGGGTCGCCGGGAATCACCTACGAGCAGTACTTC. This sequence encodes CASSLGSPGITYEQYF.

This clone has more than one count but fewer than ten. The V call is TRBV7-9, the J call TRBJ2-1; TRBD1 aligns across 9 bases. The V segment lost 4 bases and the J segment 3 bases; nucleotides outside the gene matches: 10. This CDR3 spans 17 amino acids. CDR1 and CDR2 (germline): SEHNR, FQNEAQ (reference sequence). The CDR3 region is CASSSPPRGQGYNEQFF. The DNA of the CDR3 is TGTGCCAGCAGCTCGCCCCCCCGGGGACAGGGCTACAATGAGCAGTTCTTC. Using reference TRBV7-9 and TRBJ2-1 for the parts outside the CDR3, the full variable domain is DTGVSQNPRHKITKRGQNVTFRCDPISEHNRLYWYRQTLGQGPEFLTYFQNEAQLEKSRLLSDRFSAERPKGSFSTLEIQRTEQGDSAMYLCASSSPPRGQGYNEQFFGPGTRLTVL.

This chain joins TRBV4-3 and TRBJ2-6, with 8 bases that match TRBD1. CDR3 length: 15 amino acids. J was trimmed by 2 bases and V by 4 bases; bases with no gene match: 1. Germline loops: CDR1 LGHNA, CDR2 YSLEER. CDR3 DNA: TGCGCCAGCAGCCCGGACAGGGCTGGGGCCAACGTCCTGACTTTC. As protein: CASSPDRAGANVLTF.

Only one count was recorded for this clone. This sequence joins TRBV5-6 and TRBJ1-2; D perhaps matches TRBD1 (6 bases). V shed 1 base and J shed 2 bases, with 9 bases lying between them. Germline-derived CDR1 and CDR2 are SGHDT and YYEEEE. This CDR3 comprises 14 residues. CDR3 sequence reads: CASSLPGGNYGYTF. The CDR3 DNA follows: TGTGCCAGCAGCTTGCCTGGGGGCAACTATGGCTACACCTTC.

The chain couples TRBV4-1 to TRBJ2-1; maybe TRBD2 (6 bases). V lost 4 bases to trimming and J lost 2 bases, with 15 bases between them. This CDR3 contains 16 residues. Germline V gives CDR1 MGHRA, CDR2 YSYEKL. CDR3 region: CASSLEPGETYNEQFF. The CDR3, as DNA: TGCGCCAGCAGCCTGGAACCGGGGGAAACCTACAATGAGCAGTTCTTC.

The chain couples TRBV29-1 to TRBJ2-1, with 10 nucleotides matching TRBD2. CDR3 length equals 15 residues. CDR1 is SQVTM and CDR2 is ANQGSEA in the germline V gene. Trimming took 5 bases from V and 6 from J; bases not matched to a gene: 10. This chain's CDR3 is CSVLPRSGRANEQFF. In DNA, the CDR3 is TGCAGCGTTCTCCCCCGCAGCGGGAGGGCCAATGAGCAGTTCTTC.

V gene TRBV7-6 combines with J gene TRBJ2-3; a weak D match, TRBD2 (6 bases). Trimming took off 2 bases at V and 2 bases at J, with 11 bases between the two ends. The CDR3 is 15 amino acids. Germline-derived CDR1 and CDR2 are SGHVS and FNYEAQ. The CDR3 spells CASSLRGGATDTQYF. CDR3 coding DNA: TGTGCCAGCAGCTTACGTGGCGGGGCCACAGATACGCAGTATTTT. Full variable domain (missing parts from reference TRBV7-6 and TRBJ2-3): GAGVSQSPRYKVTKRGQDVALRCDPISGHVSLYWYRQALGQGPEFLTYFNYEAQQDKSGLPNDRFSAERPEGSISTLTIQRTEQRDSAMYRCASSLRGGATDTQYFGPGTRLTVL.

The CDR3 protein is CASSQVQGGAGELFF. CDR3 sequence (DNA): TGCGCCAGCAGCCAAGTCCAGGGGGGGGCCGGGGAGCTGTTTTTT. V usage is TRBV4-1 and J usage is TRBJ2-2; D possibly matches TRBD1 or TRBD2 (7 bases each). Trimming removed 1 base at V and 6 bases at J, with 12 bases between. The CDR3 is made up of 15 amino acids. In germline, CDR1 is MGHRA, CDR2 YSYEKL.

The V gene is TRBV7-8, the J gene TRBJ2-3; TRBD2 aligns across 14 bases. The CDR3 length is 21 residues. Germline CDR1 and CDR2: SGHVS and FQNEAQ. Trimming removed 5 bases from V and 1 base from J; junction bases left unmatched: 17. The CDR3 protein is CASSRNRVPGLAGAGTDTQYF. The CDR3 DNA reads TGTGCCAGCAGCCGAAACCGGGTCCCGGGACTAGCGGGGGCCGGCACAGATACGCAGTATTTT. The variable domain in full, completed from reference TRBV7-8 and TRBJ2-3, reads GAGVSQSPRYKVAKRGQDVALRCDPISGHVSLFWYQQALGQGPEFLTYFQNEAQLDKSGLPSDRFFAERPEGSVSTLKIQRTQQEDSAVYLCASSRNRVPGLAGAGTDTQYFGPGTRLTVL.

V is TRBV5-6 and J is TRBJ1-4; the D gene is possibly TRBD1 (6 bases). Germline CDR1 reads SGHDT; CDR2 reads YYEEEE. Trimming cost V 4 bases and J 5 bases, with 12 bases left between them. The CDR3 is 14 amino acids. The CDR3 sequence: CASSVDSPNEKLFF. CDR3 DNA: TGTGCCAGCAGCGTGGACAGTCCAAATGAAAAACTGTTTTTT. Filled out from reference TRBV5-6 and TRBJ1-4, the complete variable domain reads DAGVTQSPTHLIKTRGQQVTLRCSPKSGHDTVSWYQQALGQGPQFIFQYYEEEERQRGNFPDRFSGHQFPNYSSELNVNALLLGDSALYLCASSVDSPNEKLFFGSGTQLSVL.

CDR3 loop: CASSLRVPTGAYEQYF. The CDR3 bases are TGTGCCAGCAGTTTGCGGGTCCCGACAGGAGCCTACGAGCAGTACTTC. V is TRBV27 and J is TRBJ2-5, with D possibly matching TRBD1 (6 bases). Gene TRBJ2-7 matches the end of the DNA better, so the J call may be wrong. There are 16 residues in the CDR3. Germline lookup yields CDR1 MNHEY and CDR2 SMNVEV (reference sequence).

The CDR3 DNA follows: TGCGCCAGCAGCTTGTACAGCCTTTATTACAATGAGCAGTTCTTC. Encoded protein: CASSLYSLYYNEQFF. V and J are TRBV5-1 and TRBJ2-1, with D unresolved. Trimming removed 1 base from V and 4 bases from J, with 12 bases in between. The length of the CDR3 is 15 residues. The germline CDR1 and CDR2 sequences are SGHRS and YFSETQ.

The J gene is TRBJ2-7, the V gene TRBV14; 11 nucleotides line up with TRBD1. The germline CDR1 and CDR2 sequences are SGHDN and FVKESK. The CDR3 is made up of 15 amino acids. V dropped 4 bases and J dropped 3; count of bases not matched to a gene: 5. This CDR3 reads CASSPPGTGGYEQYF. In DNA form, the CDR3 reads TGTGCCAGCAGCCCCCCCGGGACAGGGGGCTACGAGCAGTACTTC.

The chain joins TRBV19 to TRBJ1-5; TRBD1 agrees at 9 bases. The CDR3 covers 14 residues. Trimming took 10 bases from V and 4 from J; bases not matched to a gene: 8. The germline V gene has CDR1 LNHDA and CDR2 SQIVND (reference sequence). The CDR3 coding sequence is TGTGCCACGGACCGGGACAGGGAAAATCAGCCCCAGCATTTT. The encoded protein is CATDRDRENQPQHF.

This clone qualifies as medium-sized. The chain couples TRBV19 to TRBJ1-5, with a possible D match to TRBD1 (5 bases). Trimming took off 3 bases at V and 10 bases at J, with 10 bases between the two ends. CDR1 and CDR2 from the germline V gene are LNHDA and SQIVND (reference sequence). The CDR3 length is 12 residues. The CDR3 reads CASSIGGTPQHF. CDR3 nucleotides: TGTGCCAGTAGTATTGGGGGGACCCCCCAGCATTTT. Using reference TRBV19 and TRBJ1-5 for the parts outside the CDR3, the full variable domain is DGGITQSPKYLFRKEGQNVTLSCEQNLNHDAMYWYRQDPGQGLRLIYYSQIVNDFQKGDIAEGYSVSREKKESFPLTVTSAQKNPTAFYLCASSIGGTPQHFGDGTRLSIL.

This sequence joins TRBV19 and TRBJ2-3; 8 nucleotides align to TRBD2. Germline CDR1 LNHDA, CDR2 SQIVND (reference sequence). V lost 4 bases, J lost 5 bases, and 5 bases stayed unmatched. The CDR3 covers 14 residues. The DNA for the CDR3 is TGTGCCAGTAGTAGCGGGAGGCCCCAAGATACGCAGTATTTT. Protein sequence: CASSSGRPQDTQYF.

The J gene is TRBJ2-3, the V gene TRBV5-4; 9 positions agree with TRBD2. V dropped 4 bases and J dropped 14; count of bases not matched to a gene: 8. Germline V gene sequence: CDR1 SGHNT, CDR2 YYREEE (reference sequence). The CDR3 covers 12 residues. This CDR3 reads CASSIASGIAYF. DNA of the CDR3: TGTGCCAGCAGCATAGCTAGCGGGATAGCGTATTTT.

There are a few counts of this clone. The rearrangement joins TRBV19 to TRBJ1-1; D unresolved. Germline V lookup: CDR1 LNHDA, CDR2 SQIVND (reference sequence). The CDR3 runs 13 residues. The germline V and J ends were trimmed by 3 bases and 1 base, with 6 bases remaining between them. CDR3 bases: TGTGCCAGTAGTATTAACGGGAACACTGAAGCTTTCTTT. As protein: CASSINGNTEAFF.

This clone has a single count. The chain couples TRBV14 to TRBJ1-1; 7 bases map to TRBD1. V shed 1 base, J shed 8 bases, and the junction held 7 bases outside the gene matches. The CDR3 has 14 residues. Looked up from germline, CDR1 is SGHDN and CDR2 is FVKESK. The CDR3 spells CASSQAGGSPEAFF. CDR3 nucleotide sequence: TGTGCCAGCAGCCAAGCAGGGGGTAGTCCCGAAGCTTTCTTT.